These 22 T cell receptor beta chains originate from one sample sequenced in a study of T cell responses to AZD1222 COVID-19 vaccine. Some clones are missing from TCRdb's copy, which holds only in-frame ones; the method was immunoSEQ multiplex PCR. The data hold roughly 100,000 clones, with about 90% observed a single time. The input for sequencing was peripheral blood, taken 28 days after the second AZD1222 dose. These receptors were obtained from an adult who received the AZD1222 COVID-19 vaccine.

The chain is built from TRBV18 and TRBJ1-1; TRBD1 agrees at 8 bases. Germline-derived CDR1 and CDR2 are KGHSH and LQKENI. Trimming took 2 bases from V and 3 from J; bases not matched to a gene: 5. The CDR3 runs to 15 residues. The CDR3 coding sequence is TGTGCCAGCTCACCAAGGACAGGGTTTTACACTGAAGCTTTCTTT. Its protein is CASSPRTGFYTEAFF.

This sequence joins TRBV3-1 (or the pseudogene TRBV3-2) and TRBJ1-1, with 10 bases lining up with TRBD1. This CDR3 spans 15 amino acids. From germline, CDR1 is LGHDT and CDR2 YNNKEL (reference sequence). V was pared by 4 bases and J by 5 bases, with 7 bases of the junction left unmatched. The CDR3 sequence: CASSLRQGAGTEAFF. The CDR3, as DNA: TGTGCCAGCAGCCTAAGACAGGGGGCAGGGACTGAAGCTTTCTTT.

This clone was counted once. CDR3 DNA: TGTGCCAGCGGGGAAAATCGAGAGACCCAGTACTTC. Protein: CASGENRETQYF. V gene TRBV2 combines with J gene TRBJ2-5; no clear D. This CDR3 is 12 amino acids long. Trimming left V 8 bases short and J 4 bases short, with 11 bases between. Germline lookup yields CDR1 SNHLY and CDR2 FYNNEI.

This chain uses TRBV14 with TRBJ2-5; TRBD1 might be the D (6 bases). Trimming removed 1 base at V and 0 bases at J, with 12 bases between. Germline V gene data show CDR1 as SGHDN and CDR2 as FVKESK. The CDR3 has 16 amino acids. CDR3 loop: CASSQGTANYQETQYF. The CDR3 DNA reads TGTGCCAGCAGCCAAGGGACAGCGAACTACCAAGAGACCCAGTACTTC.

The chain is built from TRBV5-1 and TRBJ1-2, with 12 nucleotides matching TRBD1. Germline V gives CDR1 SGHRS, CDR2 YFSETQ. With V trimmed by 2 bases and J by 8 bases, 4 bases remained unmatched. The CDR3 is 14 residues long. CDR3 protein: CASSFGTGGSGYTF. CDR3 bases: TGCGCCAGCAGCTTCGGGACAGGGGGCAGCGGCTACACCTTC.

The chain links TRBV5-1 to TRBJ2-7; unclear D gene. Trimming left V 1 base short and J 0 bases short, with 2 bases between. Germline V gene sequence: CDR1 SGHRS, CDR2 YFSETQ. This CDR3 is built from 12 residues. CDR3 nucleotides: TGCGCCAGCAGCTTGAGCTCCTACGAGCAGTACTTC. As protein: CASSLSSYEQYF. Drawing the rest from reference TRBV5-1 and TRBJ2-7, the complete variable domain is KAGVTQTPRYLIKTRGQQVTLSCSPISGHRSVSWYQQTPGQGLQFLFEYFSETQRNKGNFPGRFSGRQFSNSRSEMNVSTLELGDSALYLCASSLSSYEQYFGPGTRLTVT.

The CDR3 nucleotides are TGTGCCATCAGGGGGGGCACAGGGTCCTACGAGCAGTACTTC. Amino acid sequence: CAIRGGTGSYEQYF. The chain links TRBV10-3 to TRBJ2-7, with D possibly called TRBD1 or TRBD2 (6 bases each). CDR3 length: 14 amino acids. Trimming shortened V by 6 bases and J by 1 base, and 13 bases separated the two germline ends. Germline V gene data show CDR1 as ENHRY and CDR2 as SYGVKD.

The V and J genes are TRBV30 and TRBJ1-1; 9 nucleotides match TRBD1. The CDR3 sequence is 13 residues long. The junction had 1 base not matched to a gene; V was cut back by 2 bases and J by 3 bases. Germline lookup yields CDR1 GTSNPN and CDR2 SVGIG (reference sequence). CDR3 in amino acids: CAWSRQGDTEAFF. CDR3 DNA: TGTGCCTGGAGTCGACAGGGGGACACTGAAGCTTTCTTT.

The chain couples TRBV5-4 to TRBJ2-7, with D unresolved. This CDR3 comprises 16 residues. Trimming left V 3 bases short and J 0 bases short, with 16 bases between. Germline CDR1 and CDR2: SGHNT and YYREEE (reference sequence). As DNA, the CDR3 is TGTGCCAGCAGCTACGCCGCAGGTCCCAACTCCTACGAGCAGTACTTC. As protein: CASSYAAGPNSYEQYF.

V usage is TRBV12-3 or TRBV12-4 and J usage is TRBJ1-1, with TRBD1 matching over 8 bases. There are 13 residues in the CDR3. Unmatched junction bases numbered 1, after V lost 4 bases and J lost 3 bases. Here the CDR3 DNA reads TGTGCCAGCAGTTCACAGGGGGACACTGAAGCTTTCTTT. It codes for CASSSQGDTEAFF.

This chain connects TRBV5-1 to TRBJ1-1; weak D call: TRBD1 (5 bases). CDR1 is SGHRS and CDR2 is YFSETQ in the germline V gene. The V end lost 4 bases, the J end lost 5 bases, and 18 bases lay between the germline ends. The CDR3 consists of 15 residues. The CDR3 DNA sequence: TGCGCCAGCAGCCCCATGGGGGGGGTCGCGACTGAAGCTTTCTTT. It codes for CASSPMGGVATEAFF.

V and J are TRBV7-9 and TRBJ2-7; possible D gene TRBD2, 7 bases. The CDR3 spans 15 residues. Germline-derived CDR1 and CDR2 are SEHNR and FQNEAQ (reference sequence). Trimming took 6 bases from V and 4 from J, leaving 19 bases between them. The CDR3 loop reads CASRPEGEGSYEQYF. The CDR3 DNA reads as TGTGCCAGCAGGCCCGAGGGGGAGGGATCGTACGAGCAGTACTTC.

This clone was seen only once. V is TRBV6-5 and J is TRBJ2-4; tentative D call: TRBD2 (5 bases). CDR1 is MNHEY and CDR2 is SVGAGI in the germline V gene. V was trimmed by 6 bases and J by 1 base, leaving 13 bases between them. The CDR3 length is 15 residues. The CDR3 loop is CASRPGLGAKNIQYF. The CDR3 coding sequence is TGTGCCAGCAGGCCCGGACTGGGGGCCAAAAACATTCAGTACTTC.

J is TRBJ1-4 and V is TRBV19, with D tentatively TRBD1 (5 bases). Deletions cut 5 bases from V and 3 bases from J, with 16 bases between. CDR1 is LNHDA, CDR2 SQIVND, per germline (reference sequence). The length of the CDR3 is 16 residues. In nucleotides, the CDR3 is TGTGCCAGTAGTGCCCGTCAGGGCCAGGCTAATGAAAAACTGTTTTTT. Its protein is CASSARQGQANEKLFF.

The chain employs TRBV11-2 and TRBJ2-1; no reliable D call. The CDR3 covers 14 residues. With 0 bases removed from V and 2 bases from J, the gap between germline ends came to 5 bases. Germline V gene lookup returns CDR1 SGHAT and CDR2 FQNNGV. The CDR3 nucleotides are TGTGCCAGCAGCTTAGAAGATACCTACAATGAGCAGTTCTTC. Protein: CASSLEDTYNEQFF.

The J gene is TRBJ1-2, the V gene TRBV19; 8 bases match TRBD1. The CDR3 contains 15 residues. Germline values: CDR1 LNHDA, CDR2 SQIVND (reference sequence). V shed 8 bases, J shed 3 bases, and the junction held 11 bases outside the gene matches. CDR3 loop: CASGNRDRLYYGYTF. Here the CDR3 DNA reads TGTGCCAGTGGAAACCGGGACAGGTTATACTATGGCTACACCTTC.

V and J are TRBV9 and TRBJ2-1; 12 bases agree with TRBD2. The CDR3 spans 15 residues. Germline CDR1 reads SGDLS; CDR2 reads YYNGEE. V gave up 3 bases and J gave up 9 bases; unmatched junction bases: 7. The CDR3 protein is CASSGPSGGAVEQFF. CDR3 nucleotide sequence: TGTGCCAGCAGCGGACCTAGCGGGGGGGCGGTTGAGCAGTTCTTC.

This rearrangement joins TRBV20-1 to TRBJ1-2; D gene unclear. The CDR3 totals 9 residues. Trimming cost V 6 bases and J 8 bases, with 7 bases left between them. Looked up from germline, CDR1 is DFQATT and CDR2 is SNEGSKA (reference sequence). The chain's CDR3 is CSAGPGYTF. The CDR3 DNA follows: TGCAGTGCAGGGCCCGGCTACACCTTC.

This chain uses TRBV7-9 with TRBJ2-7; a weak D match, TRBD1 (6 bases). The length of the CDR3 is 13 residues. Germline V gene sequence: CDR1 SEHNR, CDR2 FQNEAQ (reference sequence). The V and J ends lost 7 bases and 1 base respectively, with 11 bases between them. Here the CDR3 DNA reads TGTGCCAGCATAGGGGGTGCGTCCTACGAGCAGTACTTC. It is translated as CASIGGASYEQYF.

Written as DNA, the CDR3 is TGTGCCAGCACTCAGCTAGCGGGGGGCCAAGAGACCCAGTACTTC. Translating gives CASTQLAGGQETQYF. This sequence joins TRBV6-5 and TRBJ2-5; 11 nucleotides align to TRBD2. With 7 bases clipped from V and 1 base from J, the junction kept 5 bases outside the gene matches. This CDR3 region has 15 residues. The V gene's germline CDR1 is MNHEY and CDR2 SVGAGI.

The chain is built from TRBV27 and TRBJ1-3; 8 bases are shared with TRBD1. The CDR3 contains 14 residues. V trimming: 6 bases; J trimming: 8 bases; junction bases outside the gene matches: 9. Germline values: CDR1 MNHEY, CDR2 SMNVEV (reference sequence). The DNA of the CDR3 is TGTGCCAGCAGACAAACAGGGGGTAGGGACACCATATATTTT. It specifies CASRQTGGRDTIYF.

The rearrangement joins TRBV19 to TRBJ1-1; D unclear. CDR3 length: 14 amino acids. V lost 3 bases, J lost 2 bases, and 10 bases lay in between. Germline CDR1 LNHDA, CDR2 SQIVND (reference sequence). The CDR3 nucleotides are TGTGCCAGTAGTATTACCTGGGGAAACACTGAAGCTTTCTTT. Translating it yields CASSITWGNTEAFF.